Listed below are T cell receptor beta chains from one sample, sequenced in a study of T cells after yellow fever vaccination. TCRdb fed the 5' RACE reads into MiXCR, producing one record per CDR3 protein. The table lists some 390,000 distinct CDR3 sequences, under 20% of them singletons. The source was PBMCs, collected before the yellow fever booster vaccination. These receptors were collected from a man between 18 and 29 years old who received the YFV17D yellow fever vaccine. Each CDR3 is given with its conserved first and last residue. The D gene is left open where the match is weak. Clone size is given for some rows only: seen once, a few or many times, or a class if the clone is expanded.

cdr3_nt: TGTGCCTGGGAAATTGCCAACGTCCTGACTTTC
cdr3_aa: CAWEIANVLTF
d_call: NA
clone_size: NA
j_call: TRBJ2-6
v_call: TRBV30

cdr3_nt: TGTGCCGGCCGCGGGGGCTCCCTTTCCACAGATACGCAGTATTTT
cdr3_aa: CAGRGGSLSTDTQYF
d_call: NA
clone_size: few
j_call: TRBJ2-3
v_call: TRBV2

cdr3_nt: TGTGCCAGCAGCCGACAGGGGGCGGAAAGCTATGGCTACACCTTC
cdr3_aa: CASSRQGAESYGYTF
d_call: TRBD1
clone_size: NA
j_call: TRBJ1-2
v_call: TRBV3-1

cdr3_nt: TGCAGTGCTAGGAGGCAGGGCAATCAGCCCCAGCATTTT
cdr3_aa: CSARRQGNQPQHF
d_call: NA
clone_size: NA
j_call: TRBJ1-5
v_call: TRBV20-1

cdr3_nt: TGTGCCAGCAGTTACTCGAGTGGGGGACCTGGGAATGAGCAGTTCTTC
cdr3_aa: CASSYSSGGPGNEQFF
d_call: NA
clone_size: few
j_call: TRBJ2-1
v_call: TRBV6-5

cdr3_nt: TGCAGCGTTGGGGGCCTTAAGGACACCGGGGAGCTGTTTTTT
cdr3_aa: CSVGGLKDTGELFF
d_call: NA
clone_size: many
j_call: TRBJ2-2
v_call: TRBV29-1

cdr3_nt: TGCGCCAGCAGCCAAGAAGGGGGCTGGGGGGGTGAGCAGTACTTC
cdr3_aa: CASSQEGGWGGEQYF
d_call: NA
clone_size: NA
j_call: TRBJ2-7
v_call: TRBV4-3

cdr3_nt: TGCAGTGCTAGAGATTGGCCAGGGGTGGCAGATACGCAGTATTTT
cdr3_aa: CSARDWPGVADTQYF
d_call: NA
clone_size: NA
j_call: TRBJ2-3
v_call: TRBV20-1

cdr3_nt: TGCAGCGTTTGGGGACAGGGGGCCGATGAGCAGTTCTTC
cdr3_aa: CSVWGQGADEQFF
d_call: TRBD1
clone_size: NA
j_call: TRBJ2-1
v_call: TRBV29-1

cdr3_nt: TGTGCCAGCAGTGCCGAGGGCTCCGGCACTGAAGCTTTCTTT
cdr3_aa: CASSAEGSGTEAFF
d_call: NA
clone_size: NA
j_call: TRBJ1-1
v_call: TRBV2

cdr3_nt: TGTGCCAGCAGTCCGGGGACTCCAAATACGCAGTATTTT
cdr3_aa: CASSPGTPNTQYF
d_call: NA
clone_size: few
j_call: TRBJ2-3
v_call: TRBV12-3/TRBV12-4

cdr3_nt: TGTGCCATCAGTGTAGCGGGGGGGTCCTACGAGCAGTACTTC
cdr3_aa: CAISVAGGSYEQYF
d_call: TRBD2
clone_size: NA
j_call: TRBJ2-7
v_call: TRBV10-3

cdr3_nt: TGCGCCAGCAGCCATGACCAGGGCACCGGGGAGCTGTTTTTT
cdr3_aa: CASSHDQGTGELFF
d_call: NA
clone_size: few
j_call: TRBJ2-2
v_call: TRBV4-1

cdr3_nt: TGCGCCAGCGGGGGGACGGTGGGGAACACTGAAGCTTTCTTT
cdr3_aa: CASGGTVGNTEAFF
d_call: NA
clone_size: few
j_call: TRBJ1-1
v_call: TRBV5-1

cdr3_nt: TGTGCCAGCGAGAGGGGGGCCCAGGAGACCCAGTACTTC
cdr3_aa: CASERGAQETQYF
d_call: NA
clone_size: few
j_call: TRBJ2-5
v_call: TRBV2

cdr3_nt: TGTGCCAGCAGCGACTGGGGGTATGGCTACACCTTC
cdr3_aa: CASSDWGYGYTF
d_call: NA
clone_size: few
j_call: TRBJ1-2
v_call: TRBV25-1

cdr3_nt: TGTGCCAGCAGCTTAGTTCGGGGGGGTATAGATACGCAGTATTTT
cdr3_aa: CASSLVRGGIDTQYF
d_call: TRBD2
clone_size: NA
j_call: TRBJ2-3
v_call: TRBV11-2

cdr3_nt: TGTGCCAGCAGTATTTTCCGTGGGCAGGATCTCTATGGCTACACCTTC
cdr3_aa: CASSIFRGQDLYGYTF
d_call: NA
clone_size: NA
j_call: TRBJ1-2
v_call: TRBV7-9

cdr3_nt: TGTGCCAGCAGCCAAGGCGGGGGGGGCACAGATACGCAGTATTTT
cdr3_aa: CASSQGGGGTDTQYF
d_call: TRBD2
clone_size: few
j_call: TRBJ2-3
v_call: TRBV12-3/TRBV12-4

cdr3_nt: TGTGCCAGCAGGGTTTTGGGGTCATACAATGAGCAGTTCTTC
cdr3_aa: CASRVLGSYNEQFF
d_call: NA
clone_size: NA
j_call: TRBJ2-1
v_call: TRBV12-3/TRBV12-4

cdr3_nt: TGCGCCAGCAGCCGCGATCAGGCCGGGGGGTTGAACACTGAAGCTTTCTTT
cdr3_aa: CASSRDQAGGLNTEAFF
d_call: NA
clone_size: NA
j_call: TRBJ1-1
v_call: TRBV4-1

cdr3_nt: TGTGCCAGCAGCTCCTGGACTAGCGGGGGGCAAGAGACCCAGTACTTC
cdr3_aa: CASSSWTSGGQETQYF
d_call: TRBD2
clone_size: NA
j_call: TRBJ2-5
v_call: TRBV7-2

cdr3_nt: TGTGCCAGCAGTCAATCTCGGAGGGGCAGGGTTAACACTGAAGCTTTCTTT
cdr3_aa: CASSQSRRGRVNTEAFF
d_call: NA
clone_size: NA
j_call: TRBJ1-1
v_call: TRBV6-5

cdr3_nt: TGTGCCAGCAGCGTAGGGCCCGGCCGCTGGGATGAGCAGTTCTTC
cdr3_aa: CASSVGPGRWDEQFF
d_call: NA
clone_size: NA
j_call: TRBJ2-1
v_call: TRBV9

cdr3_nt: TGTGCCAGCAGCCCACAGATGGACACTGAAGCTTTCTTT
cdr3_aa: CASSPQMDTEAFF
d_call: NA
clone_size: NA
j_call: TRBJ1-1
v_call: TRBV7-3

cdr3_nt: TGTGCCAGCAGCCCACCCGCGGTAGCGGGGGATAGCACAGATACGCAGTATTTT
cdr3_aa: CASSPPAVAGDSTDTQYF
d_call: TRBD2
clone_size: NA
j_call: TRBJ2-3
v_call: TRBV7-8